Detailed here is one T cell receptor beta chain. The sample comes from a study of shared clonotypes between healthy human individuals. Trimming pared 5 bases from V and 7 bases from J, leaving 13 bases between. Germline V gene data show CDR1 as SGHNT and CDR2 as YYREEE (reference sequence). CDR3 length equals 13 residues. The protocol was immunoSEQ multiplex PCR, while the TCRdb copy is restricted to in-frame clones and leaves out a portion. The sample has some 2,500,000 clones; under 95% are singletons. The TCR was taken from a man between 18 and 35 years old in good health. Some clones in this sample may be carry-over from other donors' samples. The sequencing sample was made of naive CD4+ T cells from PBMCs. Subset in this sample: CD45RA+ positively selected. J is TRBJ2-4 and V is TRBV5-4; D tentatively reads TRBD1 or TRBD2 (5 bases each). DNA of the CDR3: TGTGCCAGCAGACCCTGGGGGTACAACATTCAGTACTTC. It specifies CASRPWGYNIQYF.